This TCR beta chain was profiled in a study of cytomegalovirus exposure and HLA in healthy donors (dated by TCRdb to 2017 to 2019). About the investigation overall: An earlier analysis of 587 of the donors reported 276 Gb of sequence data and around 110 million unique TCR beta sequences obtained from around 170 million T cells. Roughly 320 gigabases of sequencing data and about 92 million unique TCR sequences made up an early release that covered several hundred HLA-typed donors. Among the roughly 400 genotyped donors, around 81% belonged to the genetic ancestry cluster associated with self-reported Caucasian donors. The study aimed to test whether cataloging public T cell receptors could reveal signatures of past pathogen exposure. Using immunosequencing, the study profiled T cell repertoires from about 620 subjects and related those repertoires to cytomegalovirus serostatus. In addition to the first cohort of about 650 subjects, a separate validation cohort of around 110 different subjects was used. To predict cytomegalovirus infection status, the study combined high-throughput TCR immunosequencing, statistical association of individual TCRs with disease status, and machine learning. A later analysis re-analyzed previously published TCR beta repertoires from roughly 600 donors and added high-resolution HLA genotyping to study TCR occurrence patterns. Rather than drawing on any new phenotypic data, the later analysis identified candidate immune exposures from TCR beta sequences and the way those sequences occurred across donors. An earlier analysis of around 640 of the donors used high-throughput TCR beta sequencing to judge whether each TCR beta V gene segment behaved as functional or pseudogenic. Donor age, sex, ethnicity and CMV serostatus were compiled alongside the repertoire data. A later genetic analysis took genome-wide SNP genotypes for about 55% of the 666 donors and used that subset as a discovery cohort. Every discovery cohort repertoire had been produced on one sequencing platform. HLA typing included class I and class II loci at four-digit resolution. Typing coverage varied by locus: about 629-640 donors for A, B, C, DRB1 and DQB1; 500 to 550 for DQA1; more than 600 for DPA1; under 490 for DPB1. Roughly 5 DR-DQ haplotypes were handled as single units for association and clustering, since linkage in the cohort was strong. On average, about 200,000 unique TCR beta nucleotide sequences were sequenced per donor among about 400 genotyped donors of the cohort, with about 19% of those sequences being non-productive.

The V end gives up 3 bases and the J end 6 bases, leaving 8 bases in the junction not matched to a gene. Its CDR3 holds 15 amino acids, cysteine through phenylalanine. The DNA shown is the 45-base CDR3, in frame from base 1. For CDR1 and CDR2, the germline V gene lists MNHEY and SVGAGI. This clone appeared a single time. It lacks a known antigen. No per-base quality is available; no much larger clone lies one base away. The cohort comprised some 680 healthy bone marrow donors. Cohort members were all nominally healthy when sampled, although unrecorded immune exposures were likely present. The donor was CMV seronegative and was included in the group of 352 seronegative cohort members. Every donor gave a peripheral blood sample, and the peripheral blood mononuclear cells from that sample were used for TCR beta sequencing. Genomic DNA extraction from the blood cell samples was performed with the Qiagen DNeasy Blood Extraction Kit.

Here is what the overall study found, with its caveats: Some IMGT-functional V segments, including TRBV6-2 and TRBV6-3, could not be distinguished by the 87-base-pair reads and were therefore excluded. Linkage disequilibrium might explain the correlated functional status among segregating V segments, but an unknown experimental factor could not be ruled out. The earlier analysis of nearly 600 of the donors excluded some 15 rarely observed V segments, including chromosome 9 orphons, because counts were too low. In vitro tests confirmed that three of the cytomegalovirus-associated TCR beta chains recognize cytomegalovirus antigens. At a false discovery rate of 0.05, a later analysis linked some 17,000 TCR beta sequences to specific HLA alleles. A later analysis reported that several top co-occurrence clusters appeared linked to parvovirus B19, influenza, CMV and Epstein-Barr virus. Most CMV-associated TCR beta chains appeared to be HLA-restricted in a later analysis, and the HLA associations seemed to be driven largely by CMV exposure. In a later analysis, the rate of TCR association differed among HLA loci, with DRB1 alleles having the most associated TCRs and HLA-C alleles having the fewest. A later genetic analysis reported fewer N-insertions in productive TCRs among donors in an Asian-associated ancestry cluster than the roughly 700-donor mean. The sequencing pipeline was judged likely to have produced a cluster of highly shared sequence variants as a technical artifact. The authors suggested that the approach could potentially be extended to other disease states and immunological phenotypes. In an earlier analysis of 450 to 750 of the donors, most TCR beta V segments appeared in productive rearrangements about 87% or about 30% of the time, broadly matching IMGT annotations. A later analysis found that HLA-associated TCR beta chains were more clonally expanded and had lower generation probabilities than equally common non-associated chains. Most TCR sequences were seen in very few donors, while some public TCRs were found in many individuals. A later genetic analysis associated a missense DCLRE1C variant with V-gene and J-gene trimming of TCR beta chains, and an independent cohort replicated the association. A further reported finding was that TCR beta sequences accurately predicted the HLA-A and HLA-B alleles for most subjects in the first cohort. Immune exposure information for the cohort was limited to CMV serostatus. In the study, 150 to 200 TCR beta chains were listed as associated with cytomegalovirus. This cohort had only TCR beta chains sequenced, and the lack of alpha or paired-chain data limited which features could be detected. Sequencing depth was assumed to be roughly uniform across donors in the presence/absence analyses, though that assumption may not hold. HLA typing was unavailable for some donors at each locus, so association tests used only the typed subset. The classifier was reported to diagnose cytomegalovirus status with high specificity and sensitivity in both the original and validation cohorts. When HLA alleles, especially DR and DQ, strongly co-occurred, attributing TCR associations to individual alleles was difficult.

Library preparation employed the immunoSEQ multiplex PCR assay. A mixture of 60 forward primers for TCR Vbeta segments and 13 reverse primers for TCR Jbeta segments was used in the multiplex PCR. Amplification of the CDR3 region of rearranged TCR beta genes was performed with a multiplex PCR assay on genomic DNA. The amplified TCR beta libraries were sequenced on the Illumina HiSeq System as 87-base-pair reads. The authors processed their data as follows. In a later analysis, some 80 million unique TCR beta chains were counted across the roughly 610 repertoires, and approximately 11 million of these chains were shared by at least two donors. A nearest-neighbor algorithm error-corrected the raw reads and collapsed the reads into unique sequences, merging closely related sequences to remove PCR and sequencing errors. To assign V, D and J gene segments, CDR3 sequences were aligned to IMGT reference sequences. For a sequence to be retained, at least a six-nucleotide match to both a V gene segment and a J gene segment was required. Rearrangements were classified as productive when the CDR3 lacked stop codons and remained in frame with V and J, and all other rearrangements were classified as non-productive. Following IMGT convention, CDR3 was defined as the stretch from the second conserved V-encoded cysteine to the conserved J-encoded phenylalanine. The earlier analysis of about 590 of the donors excluded sequences that lacked an unambiguous match to a single V gene segment. An earlier analysis of 450 to 650 of the donors called V segments functional above 56.7% productive rearrangements and segregating when the between-donor standard deviation exceeded 5%. A statistical classification framework was built for diagnosing cytomegalovirus status from the catalog of TCR beta chain sequences. In a later analysis, V and J genes were assigned by comparing TCR nucleotide sequences against IMGT/GENE-DB human TR gene sequences. A later analysis assigned CDR3 sequences and most-parsimonious VDJ recombination scenarios with the TCRdist pipeline. In a later analysis, every TCR beta chain was defined by the combination of its CDR3 amino acid sequence and its V-gene family, and reads without a unique V-gene family were dropped. A later analysis removed 592 highly shared, low-generation-probability nucleotide sequences to deal with suspected cross-contamination and a sequencing artifact. In a later analysis, a clonal expansion index for each public chain was calculated from normalized within-repertoire ranks of inferred template counts. A later analysis computed generation probabilities with a VDJ recombination model fitted to out-of-frame rearrangements, and checked the results against IGoR. A later analysis scored TCR-TCR, TCR-HLA and TCR-CMV co-occurrence with hypergeometric tests, applying a repertoire-size bias correction to TCR pairs. To estimate false discovery rates, a later analysis permuted the HLA or CMV assignments 20 times. In a later analysis, co-occurring TCRs were grouped with DBSCAN, and TCRdist sequence similarity was added when clustering was performed within HLA-allele-positive subsets. For co-occurrence clustering, repertoires with fewer than 30,000 or more than 120,000 public chains were excluded, along with five repertoires with anomalous nucleotide sharing. TCRdb mirrors the immuneACCESS table, restricted to in-frame sequences. Some clones are absent from its copies; in checked studies, under half trace to an unresolved V gene, and the reason for the others is unknown. V, J and clone size reflect that table, while D and trimming were determined from the DNA. This sample holds about 100,000 clones; around 80% were observed only once. The ten largest make up 5.5% to 8% of the sample.

Recombination connected TRBV6-5 to TRBJ2-1, with 7 bases in between that match TRBD2. The sequence was obtained from a young man in good health and CMV-seronegative. The material sequenced was PBMCs. Read as DNA, the sequence is TGTGCCAGCAGTTATAGGGGCGGGAGTATCAATGAGCAGTTCTTC. Its protein reads: CASSYRGGSINEQFF.